These 6 T cell receptor beta chains originate from one sample sequenced in a study of blood T cell repertoires in COVID-19. Assay: immunoSEQ multiplex PCR; the TCRdb copy retains only in-frame clones and omits some. The top ten hold about half of the sample, which has some 85,000 clones, roughly 80% seen once. The sequenced material came from peripheral blood. All receptors derive from a human donor in a cohort sampled during active COVID-19.

The chain joins TRBV6-2 or TRBV6-3 to TRBJ2-1; 11 bases are shared with TRBD1. The CDR3 runs to 12 residues. Trimming cost V 6 bases and J 15 bases; bases outside gene matches: 7. Germline V CDR1 and CDR2: MNHEY, SVGEGT. The CDR3 reads CASSRGQGVSFF. The CDR3 region has the DNA TGTGCCAGCAGCCGGGGACAGGGGGTCTCGTTCTTC.

The V gene is TRBV24-1, the J gene TRBJ1-1, with 7 bases fitting TRBD1. J gave up 5 bases and V 3 bases, and 2 bases lay outside the gene matches. In germline, CDR1 is KGHDR, CDR2 SFDVKD. This CDR3 region has 13 residues. CDR3 coding DNA: TGTGCCACCAGTGATCCGACAGGGACTGAAGCTTTCTTT. The encoded protein is CATSDPTGTEAFF.

The V gene is TRBV27, the J gene TRBJ2-7; maybe TRBD1 (5 bases). Germline CDR1 MNHEY, CDR2 SMNVEV (reference sequence). The CDR3 consists of 16 residues. V lost 4 bases and J 3 bases, leaving 19 bases between the germline ends. The CDR3 DNA sequence: TGTGCCAGCAGTTCCCCCAGTGGACAAGCCGACTACGAGCAGTACTTC. Translated: CASSSPSGQADYEQYF.

The chain carries TRBV27 and TRBJ1-5; no firm D call. V was pared by 5 bases and J by 2 bases, with 10 bases between. CDR1 MNHEY and CDR2 SMNVEV come from the germline V gene (reference sequence). The CDR3 contains 14 residues. CDR3 DNA: TGTGCCAGCAGTCCCGGTTTGGGCAATCAGCCCCAGCATTTT. Translation: CASSPGLGNQPQHF.

This clone has just a few counts. V is TRBV30 and J is TRBJ1-2; D ambiguous. CDR1 is GTSNPN, CDR2 SVGIG, per germline (reference sequence). The length of the CDR3 is 12 residues. V was cut by 3 bases and J by 1 base, with 6 bases left in between. The CDR3 nucleotides read TGTGCCTGGAGCAGTAATAACTATGGCTACACCTTC. This sequence encodes CAWSSNNYGYTF.

The chain has TRBV5-6 and TRBJ1-3, with D possibly being TRBD1 (5 bases). Trimming cost V 4 bases and J 4 bases, with 12 bases left between them. The CDR3 covers 14 residues. In germline, CDR1 is SGHDT, CDR2 YYEEEE. CDR3 nucleotide sequence: TGTGCCAGCAGCCCAGCAGGGCTCGGAAACACCATATATTTT. It translates to CASSPAGLGNTIYF.